This record covers a single T cell receptor (beta chain). Its antigen is not identified. From germline, CDR1 is SNHLY and CDR2 FYNNEI. This CDR3 is built from 14 residues. V lost 7 bases to trimming and J lost 2 bases; unmatched junction nucleotides: 4. This record comes from a study of OX40 agonist ivuxolimab in advanced cancers. Study in general: The patients' treatment was ivuxolimab, an agonistic anti-OX40 (CD134) antibody. Findings and caveats of the study: At 0.1 to 3.0 mg/kg, CD4+ and CD8+ blood T cells expanded clonally by week 6.

The method was immunoSEQ multiplex PCR; TCRdb's version includes in-frame clones alone and lacks a portion of them. The sample holds 70,000 to 85,000 clones, approximately 93% seen once. Enrollment shut out patients with autoimmune disease history or systemic immunosuppression. The chain uses TRBV2 and TRBJ2-7; TRBD2 agrees at 11 bases. Sequencing used CD4+ or CD8+ T cells sorted from blood, obtained in a trial of the OX40 agonist ivuxolimab. The receptor's source is an adult with an advanced solid tumor such as melanoma, head and neck, liver or kidney cancer. The CDR3 nucleotides read TGTGCCAGCAAGGGACTAGCGGCCACCTACGAGCAGTACTTC. It codes for CASKGLAATYEQYF. The variable domain in full, completed from reference TRBV2 and TRBJ2-7, reads EPEVTQTPSHQVTQMGQEVILRCVPISNHLYFYWYRQILGQKVEFLVSFYNNEISEKSEIFDDQFSVERPDGSNFTLKIRSTKLEDSAMYFCASKGLAATYEQYFGPGTRLTVT.